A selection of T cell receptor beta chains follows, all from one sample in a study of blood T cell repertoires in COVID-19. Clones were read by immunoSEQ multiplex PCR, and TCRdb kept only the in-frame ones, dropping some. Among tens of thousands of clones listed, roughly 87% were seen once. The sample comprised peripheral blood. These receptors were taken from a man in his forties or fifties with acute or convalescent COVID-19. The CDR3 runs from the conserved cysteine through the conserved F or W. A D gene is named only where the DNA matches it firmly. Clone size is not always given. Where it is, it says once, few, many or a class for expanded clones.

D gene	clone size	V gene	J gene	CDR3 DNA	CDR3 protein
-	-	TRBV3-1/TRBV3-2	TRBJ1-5	TGTGCCAGCAGCCAAGGCATACTCGACGGGCAGCCCCAGCATTTT	CASSQGILDGQPQHF
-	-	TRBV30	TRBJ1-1	TGTGCCTGGGGCACGACACTTATGAACACTGAAGCTTTCTTT	CAWGTTLMNTEAFF
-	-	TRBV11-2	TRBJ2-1	TGTGCCAGCAGCTTTAGGAGGCAGGAACCCCTCAATGAGCAGTTCTTC	CASSFRRQEPLNEQFF
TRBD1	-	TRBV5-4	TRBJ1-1	TGTGCCAGCAGCTTGGGGAGTGCAGGGGGAACTGAAGCTTTCTTT	CASSLGSAGGTEAFF
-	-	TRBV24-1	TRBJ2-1	TGTGCCACCAGTTCTAGCGGAAAGGGAAGGGGGAATGAGCAGTTCTTC	CATSSSGKGRGNEQFF
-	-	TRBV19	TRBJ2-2	TGTGCCAGGATATCGGGGGTGACCACCGGGGAGCTGTTTTTT	CARISGVTTGELFF
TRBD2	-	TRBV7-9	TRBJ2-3	TGTGCCAGCAGCTTTAGTCCTAGCGGGAGCACAGATACGCAGTATTTT	CASSFSPSGSTDTQYF
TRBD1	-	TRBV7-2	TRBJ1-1	TGTGCCAGCAGCTTGGGATCGGACAGGGCGACTGAAGCTTTCTTT	CASSLGSDRATEAFF
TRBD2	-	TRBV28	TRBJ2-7	TGTGCCAGCACCATCCGCGGGGGGAAGCAGTACTTC	CASTIRGGKQYF
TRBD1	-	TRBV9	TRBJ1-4	TGTGCCAGCAGCGTAGCGAGGGGACAGGATGAAAAACTGTTTTTT	CASSVARGQDEKLFF
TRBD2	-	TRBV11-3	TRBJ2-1	TGTGCCAGCAGCTTTAGCGGGAGTTCATACAATGAGCAGTTCTTC	CASSFSGSSYNEQFF
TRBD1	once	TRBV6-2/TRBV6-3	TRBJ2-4	TGTGCCAGCAGTTATTCTGACAGGGGGCCATTGGGGGACATTCAGTACTTC	CASSYSDRGPLGDIQYF
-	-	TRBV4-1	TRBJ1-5	TGCGCCAGCAGCCAAGGGAGGGGTGGCAATCAGCCCCAGCATTTT	CASSQGRGGNQPQHF
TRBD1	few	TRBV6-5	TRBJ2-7	TGTGCCAGCAGATCCGGGACAGGGCCCTACGAGCAGTACTTC	CASRSGTGPYEQYF
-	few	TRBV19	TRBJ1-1	TGTGCCAGTAGTATGGGGGCGGAAACTGAAGCTTTCTTT	CASSMGAETEAFF
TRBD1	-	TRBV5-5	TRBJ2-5	TGTGCCAGCAGCTTAACAGGGGGCGAAGAGACCCAGTACTTC	CASSLTGGEETQYF
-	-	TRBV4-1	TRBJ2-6	TGCGCCAGCAGCCAACCGCCGAGGCGGGGACCCTCCTCTGGGGCCAACGTCCTGACTTTC	CASSQPPRRGPSSGANVLTF